This TCR beta chain was found in a study of blood T cell repertoires in COVID-19. Looking at the study overall: COVID-19 samples collected from the United States, Italy and Spain covered acute and convalescent phases. Nucleic acid was either cDNA or gDNA, and it came from T cells, B-cell-depleted T cells, or PBMCs.

Original analysis: Amplified reference gene primers provided the basis for estimating nucleated cell counts. TCRdb keeps only in-frame clones here, not all; method: immunoSEQ multiplex PCR. V and J calls plus clone size are reproduced from that table; the DNA served to infer D and trimming. The sample consists of approximately 230,000 clones, approximately 80% of them appearing once. Germline CDR1 SGHNT, CDR2 YENEEA. The CDR3 is 18 amino acids. The V segment lost 4 bases and the J segment 7 bases; nucleotides outside the gene matches: 12. The rearrangement joins TRBV11-3 to TRBJ2-1; TRBD2 aligns across 14 bases. What was sequenced was peripheral blood. This receptor was identified in a man older than 75 with acute or convalescent COVID-19. The CDR3 protein is CASSSGLRTSGRNNEQFF. In DNA form, the CDR3 reads TGTGCCAGCAGCTCAGGCCTGAGGACTAGCGGGAGGAATAATGAGCAGTTCTTC.